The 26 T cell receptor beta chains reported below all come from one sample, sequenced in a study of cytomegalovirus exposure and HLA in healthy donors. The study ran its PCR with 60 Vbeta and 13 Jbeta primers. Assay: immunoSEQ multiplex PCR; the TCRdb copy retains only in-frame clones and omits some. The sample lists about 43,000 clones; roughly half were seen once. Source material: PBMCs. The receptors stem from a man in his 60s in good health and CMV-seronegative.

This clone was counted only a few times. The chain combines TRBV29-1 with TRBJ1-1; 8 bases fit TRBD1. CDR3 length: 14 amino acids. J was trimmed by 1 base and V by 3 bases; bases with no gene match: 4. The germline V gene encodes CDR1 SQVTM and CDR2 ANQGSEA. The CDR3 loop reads CSVDLGTGNTEAFF. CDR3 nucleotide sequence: TGCAGCGTTGATCTGGGGACAGGGAACACTGAAGCTTTCTTT.

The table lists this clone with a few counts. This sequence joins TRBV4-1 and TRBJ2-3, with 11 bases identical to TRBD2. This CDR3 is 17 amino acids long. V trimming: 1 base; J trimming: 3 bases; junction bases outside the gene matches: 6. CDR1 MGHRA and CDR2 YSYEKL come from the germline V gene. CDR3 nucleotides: TGCGCCAGCAGCCAAGGCTTAGCGGGAGGGCCGACAGATACGCAGTATTTT. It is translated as CASSQGLAGGPTDTQYF.

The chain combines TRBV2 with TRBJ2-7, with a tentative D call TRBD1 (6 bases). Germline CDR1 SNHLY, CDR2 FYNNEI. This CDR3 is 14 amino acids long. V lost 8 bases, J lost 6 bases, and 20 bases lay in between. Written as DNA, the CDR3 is TGTGCCAGCCGGAGTCAGGGGCGGGTGGGCGAGCAGTACTTC. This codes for CASRSQGRVGEQYF.

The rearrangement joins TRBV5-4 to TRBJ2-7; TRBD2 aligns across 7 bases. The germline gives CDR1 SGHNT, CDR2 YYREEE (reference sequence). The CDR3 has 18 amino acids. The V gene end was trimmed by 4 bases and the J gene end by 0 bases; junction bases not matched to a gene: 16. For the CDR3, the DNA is TGTGCCAGCAGCCTAGGATTGGGGGGGACCCACAGCTCCTACGAGCAGTACTTC. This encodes CASSLGLGGTHSSYEQYF.

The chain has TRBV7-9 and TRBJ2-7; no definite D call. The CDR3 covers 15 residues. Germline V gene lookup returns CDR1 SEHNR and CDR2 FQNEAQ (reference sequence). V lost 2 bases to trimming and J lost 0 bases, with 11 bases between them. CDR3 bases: TGTGCCAGCAGCTTAAGACTTTCGGGCTCCTACGAGCAGTACTTC. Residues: CASSLRLSGSYEQYF.

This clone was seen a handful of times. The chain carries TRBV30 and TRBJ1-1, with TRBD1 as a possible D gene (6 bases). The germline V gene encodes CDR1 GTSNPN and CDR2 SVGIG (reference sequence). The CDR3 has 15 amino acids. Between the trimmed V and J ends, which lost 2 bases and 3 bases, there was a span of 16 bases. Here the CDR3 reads CAWSPGGREYTEAFF. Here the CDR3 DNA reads TGTGCCTGGAGTCCGGGGGGGCGCGAGTACACTGAAGCTTTCTTT.

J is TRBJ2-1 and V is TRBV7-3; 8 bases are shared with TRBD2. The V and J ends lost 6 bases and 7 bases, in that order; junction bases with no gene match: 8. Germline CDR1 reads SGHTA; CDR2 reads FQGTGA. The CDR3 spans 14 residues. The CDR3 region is CASSSLTGGNEQFF. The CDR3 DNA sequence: TGTGCCAGCAGTTCTCTTACGGGAGGGAATGAGCAGTTCTTC.

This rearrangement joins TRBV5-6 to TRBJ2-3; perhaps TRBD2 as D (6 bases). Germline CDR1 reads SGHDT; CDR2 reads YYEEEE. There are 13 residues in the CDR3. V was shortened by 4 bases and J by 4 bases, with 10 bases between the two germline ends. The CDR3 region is CASSGSGADTQYF. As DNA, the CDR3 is TGTGCCAGCAGCGGGTCGGGAGCAGATACGCAGTATTTT.

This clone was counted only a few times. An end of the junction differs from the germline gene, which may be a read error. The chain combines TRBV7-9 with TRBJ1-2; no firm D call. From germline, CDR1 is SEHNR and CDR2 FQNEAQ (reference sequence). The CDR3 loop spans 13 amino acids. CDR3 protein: CASSPIPKYGYTF. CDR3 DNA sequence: TGTGCCAGCAGCCCGATCCCTAAATATGGCTACACCTTC.

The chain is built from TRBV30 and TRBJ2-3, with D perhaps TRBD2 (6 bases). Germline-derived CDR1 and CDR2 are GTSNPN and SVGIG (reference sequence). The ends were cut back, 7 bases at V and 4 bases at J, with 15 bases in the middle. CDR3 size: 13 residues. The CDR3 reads CASTRRRADTQYF. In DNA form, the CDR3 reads TGTGCCTCCACGCGAAGGAGGGCAGATACGCAGTATTTT.

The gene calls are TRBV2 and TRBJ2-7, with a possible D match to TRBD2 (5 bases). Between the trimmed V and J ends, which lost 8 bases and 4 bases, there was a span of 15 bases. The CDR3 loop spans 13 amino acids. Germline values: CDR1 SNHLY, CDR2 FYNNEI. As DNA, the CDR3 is TGTGCCAGCCTCAGAGAGGGTTGGTACGAGCAGTACTTC. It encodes CASLREGWYEQYF.

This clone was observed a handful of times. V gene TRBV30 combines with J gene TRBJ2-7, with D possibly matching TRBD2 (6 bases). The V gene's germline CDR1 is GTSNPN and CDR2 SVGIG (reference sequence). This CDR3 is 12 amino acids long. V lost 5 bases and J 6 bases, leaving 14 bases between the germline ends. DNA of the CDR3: TGTGCCTGGGGACGGGACTCCGTCGAGCAGTACTTC. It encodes CAWGRDSVEQYF. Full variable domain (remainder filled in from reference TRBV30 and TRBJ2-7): SQTIHQWPATLVQPVGSPLSLECTVEGTSNPNLYWYRQAAGRGLQLLFYSVGIGQISSEVPQNLSASRPQDRQFILSSKKLLLSDSGFYLCAWGRDSVEQYFGPGTRLTVT.

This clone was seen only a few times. The CDR3 sequence is CASTSGKAGEGETQYF. CDR3 coding DNA: TGTGCCAGCACCTCCGGCAAGGCGGGAGAGGGGGAGACCCAGTACTTC. This chain uses TRBV9 with TRBJ2-5; the match to TRBD2 covers 7 bases. Unmatched junction bases numbered 16, after V lost 6 bases and J lost 5 bases. The CDR3 spans 16 residues. Germline assignment: CDR1 SGDLS and CDR2 YYNGEE. The whole variable domain, remainder taken from reference TRBV9 and TRBJ2-5, is DSGVTQTPKHLITATGQRVTLRCSPRSGDLSVYWYQQSLDQGLQFLIQYYNGEERAKGNILERFSAQQFPDLHSELNLSSLELGDSALYFCASTSGKAGEGETQYFGPGTRLLVL.

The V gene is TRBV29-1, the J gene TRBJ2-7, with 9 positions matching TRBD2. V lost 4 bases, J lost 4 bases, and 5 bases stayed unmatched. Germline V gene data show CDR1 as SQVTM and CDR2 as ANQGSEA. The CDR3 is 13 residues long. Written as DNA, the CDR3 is TGCAGCGTTGGGCGGGAGGGCCTTTACGAGCAGTACTTC. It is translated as CSVGREGLYEQYF.

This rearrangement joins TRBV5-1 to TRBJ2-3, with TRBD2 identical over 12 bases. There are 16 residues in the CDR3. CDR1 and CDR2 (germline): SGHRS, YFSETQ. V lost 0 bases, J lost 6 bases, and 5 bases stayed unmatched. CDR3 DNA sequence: TGCGCCAGCAGCTTGGTGGCTAGCGGGAGGGATGATACGCAGTATTTT. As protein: CASSLVASGRDDTQYF.

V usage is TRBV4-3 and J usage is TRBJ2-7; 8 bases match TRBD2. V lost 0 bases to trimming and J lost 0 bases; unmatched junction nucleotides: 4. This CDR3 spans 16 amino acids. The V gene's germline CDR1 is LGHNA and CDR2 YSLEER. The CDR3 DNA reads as TGCGCCAGCAGCCAAGACCGGGGGGGGACCTCCTACGAGCAGTACTTC. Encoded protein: CASSQDRGGTSYEQYF.

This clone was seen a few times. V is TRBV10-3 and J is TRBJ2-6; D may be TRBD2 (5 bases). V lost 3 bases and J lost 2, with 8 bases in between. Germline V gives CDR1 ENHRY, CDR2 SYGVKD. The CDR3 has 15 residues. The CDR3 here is CAISESEAGANVLTF. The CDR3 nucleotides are TGTGCCATCAGTGAATCGGAGGCTGGGGCCAACGTCCTGACTTTC.

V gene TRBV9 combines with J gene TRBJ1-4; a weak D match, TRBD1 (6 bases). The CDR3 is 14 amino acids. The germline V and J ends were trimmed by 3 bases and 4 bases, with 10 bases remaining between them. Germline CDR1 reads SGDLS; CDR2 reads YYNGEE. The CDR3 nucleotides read TGTGCCAGCAGCGCGACAGGTAGTAATGAAAAACTGTTTTTT. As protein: CASSATGSNEKLFF.

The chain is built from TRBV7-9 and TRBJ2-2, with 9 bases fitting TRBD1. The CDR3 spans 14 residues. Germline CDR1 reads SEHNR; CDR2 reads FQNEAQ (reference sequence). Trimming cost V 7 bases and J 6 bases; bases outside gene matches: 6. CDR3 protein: CASTWTGAAGELFF. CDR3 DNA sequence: TGTGCCAGCACCTGGACAGGGGCCGCCGGGGAGCTGTTTTTT.

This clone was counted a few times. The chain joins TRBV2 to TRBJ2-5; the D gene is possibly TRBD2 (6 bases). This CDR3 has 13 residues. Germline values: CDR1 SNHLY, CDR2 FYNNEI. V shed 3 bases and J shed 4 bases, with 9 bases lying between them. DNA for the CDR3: TGTGCCAGCAGTGAGGGGGGTGGAGAGACCCAGTACTTC. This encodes CASSEGGGETQYF.

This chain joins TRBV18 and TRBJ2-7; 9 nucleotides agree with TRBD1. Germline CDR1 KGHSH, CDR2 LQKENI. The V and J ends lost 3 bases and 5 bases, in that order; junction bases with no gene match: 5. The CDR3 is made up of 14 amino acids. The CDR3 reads CASSPRDRDHEQYF. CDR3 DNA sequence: TGTGCCAGCTCACCCCGGGACAGGGACCACGAGCAGTACTTC.

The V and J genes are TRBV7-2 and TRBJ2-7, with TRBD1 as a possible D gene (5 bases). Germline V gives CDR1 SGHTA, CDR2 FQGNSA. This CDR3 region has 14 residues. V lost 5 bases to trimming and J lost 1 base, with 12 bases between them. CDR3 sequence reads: CASSQGSGSYEQYF. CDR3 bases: TGTGCCAGCAGCCAGGGATCAGGGTCCTACGAGCAGTACTTC.

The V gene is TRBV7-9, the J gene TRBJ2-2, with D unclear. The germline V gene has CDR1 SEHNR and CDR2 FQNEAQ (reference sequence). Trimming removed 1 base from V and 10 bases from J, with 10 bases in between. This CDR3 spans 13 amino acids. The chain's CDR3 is CASSLGLLEELFF. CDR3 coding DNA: TGTGCCAGCAGCTTAGGGCTTCTAGAGGAGCTGTTTTTT.

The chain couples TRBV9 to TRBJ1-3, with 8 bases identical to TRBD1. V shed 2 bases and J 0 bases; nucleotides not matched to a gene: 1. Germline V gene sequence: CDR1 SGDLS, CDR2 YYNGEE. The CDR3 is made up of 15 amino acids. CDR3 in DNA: TGTGCCAGCAGCGTCGACAGGGGCTCTGGAAACACCATATATTTT. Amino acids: CASSVDRGSGNTIYF. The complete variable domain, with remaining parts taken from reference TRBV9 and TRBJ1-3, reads DSGVTQTPKHLITATGQRVTLRCSPRSGDLSVYWYQQSLDQGLQFLIQYYNGEERAKGNILERFSAQQFPDLHSELNLSSLELGDSALYFCASSVDRGSGNTIYFGEGSWLTVV.

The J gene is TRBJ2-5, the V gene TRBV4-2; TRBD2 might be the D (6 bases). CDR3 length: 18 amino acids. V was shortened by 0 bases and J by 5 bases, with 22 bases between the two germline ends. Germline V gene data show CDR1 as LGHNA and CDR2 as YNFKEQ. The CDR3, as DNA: TGTGCCAGCAGCCAAGATGGCGGCGGGGACCTCACGAGGGAGACCCAGTACTTC. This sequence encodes CASSQDGGGDLTRETQYF.

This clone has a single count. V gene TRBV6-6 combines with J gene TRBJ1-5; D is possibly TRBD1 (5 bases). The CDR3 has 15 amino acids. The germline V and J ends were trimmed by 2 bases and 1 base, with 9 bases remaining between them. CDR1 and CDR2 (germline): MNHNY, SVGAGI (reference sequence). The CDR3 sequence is CASSYQGVSNQPQHF. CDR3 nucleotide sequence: TGTGCCAGCAGTTACCAGGGCGTCAGCAATCAGCCCCAGCATTTT.